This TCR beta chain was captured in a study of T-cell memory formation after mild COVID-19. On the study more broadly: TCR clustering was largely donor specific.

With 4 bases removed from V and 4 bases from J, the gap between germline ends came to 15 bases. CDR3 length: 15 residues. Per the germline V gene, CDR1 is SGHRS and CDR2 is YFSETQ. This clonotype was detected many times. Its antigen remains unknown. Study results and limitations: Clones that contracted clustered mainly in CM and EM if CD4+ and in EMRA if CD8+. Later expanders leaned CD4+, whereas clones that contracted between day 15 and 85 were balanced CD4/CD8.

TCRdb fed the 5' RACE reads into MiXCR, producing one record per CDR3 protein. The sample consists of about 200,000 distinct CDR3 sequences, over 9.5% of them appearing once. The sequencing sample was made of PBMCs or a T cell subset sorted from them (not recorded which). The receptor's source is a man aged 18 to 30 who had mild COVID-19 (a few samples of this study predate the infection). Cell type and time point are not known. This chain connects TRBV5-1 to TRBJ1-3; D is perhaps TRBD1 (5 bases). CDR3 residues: CASSPFGGAGNTIYF. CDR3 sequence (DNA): TGCGCCAGCAGCCCTTTCGGCGGGGCAGGAAACACCATATATTTT. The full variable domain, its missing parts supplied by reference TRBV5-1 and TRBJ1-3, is KAGVTQTPRYLIKTRGQQVTLSCSPISGHRSVSWYQQTPGQGLQFLFEYFSETQRNKGNFPGRFSGRQFSNSRSEMNVSTLELGDSALYLCASSPFGGAGNTIYFGEGSWLTVV.